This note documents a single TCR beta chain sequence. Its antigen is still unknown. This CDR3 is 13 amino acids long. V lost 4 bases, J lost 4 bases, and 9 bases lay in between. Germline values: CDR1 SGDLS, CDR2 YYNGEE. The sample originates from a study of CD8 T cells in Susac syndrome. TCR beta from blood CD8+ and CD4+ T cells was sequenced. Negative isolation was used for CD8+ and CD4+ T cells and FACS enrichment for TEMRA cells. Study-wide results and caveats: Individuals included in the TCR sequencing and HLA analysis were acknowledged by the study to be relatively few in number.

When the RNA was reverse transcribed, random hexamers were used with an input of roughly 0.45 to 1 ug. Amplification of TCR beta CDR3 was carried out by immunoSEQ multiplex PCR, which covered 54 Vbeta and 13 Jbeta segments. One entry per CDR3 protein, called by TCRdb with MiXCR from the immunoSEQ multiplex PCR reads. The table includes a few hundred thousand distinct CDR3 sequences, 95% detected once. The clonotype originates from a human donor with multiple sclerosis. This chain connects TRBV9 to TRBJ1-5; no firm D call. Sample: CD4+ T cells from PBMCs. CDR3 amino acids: CASSPALNQPQHF. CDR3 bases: TGTGCCAGCAGCCCGGCCCTGAATCAGCCCCAGCATTTT.